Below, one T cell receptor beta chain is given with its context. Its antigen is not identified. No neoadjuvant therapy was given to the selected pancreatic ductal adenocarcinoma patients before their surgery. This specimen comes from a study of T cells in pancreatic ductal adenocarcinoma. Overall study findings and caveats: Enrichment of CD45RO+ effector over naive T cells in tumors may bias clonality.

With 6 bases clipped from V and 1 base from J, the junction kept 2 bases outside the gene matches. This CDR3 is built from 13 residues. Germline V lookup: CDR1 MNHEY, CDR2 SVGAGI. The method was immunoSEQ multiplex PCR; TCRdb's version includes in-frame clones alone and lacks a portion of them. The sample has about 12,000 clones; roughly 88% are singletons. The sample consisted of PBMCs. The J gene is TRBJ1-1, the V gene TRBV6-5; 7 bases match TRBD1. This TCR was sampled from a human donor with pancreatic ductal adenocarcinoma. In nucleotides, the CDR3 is TGTGCCAGCAGGGGACAGCCGAACACTGAAGCTTTCTTT. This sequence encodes CASRGQPNTEAFF.